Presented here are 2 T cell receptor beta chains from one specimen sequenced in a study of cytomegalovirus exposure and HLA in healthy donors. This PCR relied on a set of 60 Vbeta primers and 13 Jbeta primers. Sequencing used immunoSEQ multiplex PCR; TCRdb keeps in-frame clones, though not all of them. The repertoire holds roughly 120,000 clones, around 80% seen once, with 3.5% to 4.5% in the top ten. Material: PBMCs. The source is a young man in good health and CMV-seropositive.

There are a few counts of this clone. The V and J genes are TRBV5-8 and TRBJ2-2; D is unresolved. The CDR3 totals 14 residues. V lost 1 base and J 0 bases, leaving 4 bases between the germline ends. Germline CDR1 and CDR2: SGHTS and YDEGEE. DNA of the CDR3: TGTGCCAGCAGCTTGTTCTCGAACACCGGGGAGCTGTTTTTT. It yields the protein CASSLFSNTGELFF.

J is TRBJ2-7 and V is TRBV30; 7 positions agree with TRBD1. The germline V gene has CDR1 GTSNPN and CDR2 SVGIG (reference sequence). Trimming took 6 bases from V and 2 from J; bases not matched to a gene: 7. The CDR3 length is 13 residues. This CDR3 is CACTTGTTYEQYF. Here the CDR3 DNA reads TGTGCCTGTACGACAGGGACGACCTACGAGCAGTACTTC. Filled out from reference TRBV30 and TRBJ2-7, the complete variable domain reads SQTIHQWPATLVQPVGSPLSLECTVEGTSNPNLYWYRQAAGRGLQLLFYSVGIGQISSEVPQNLSASRPQDRQFILSSKKLLLSDSGFYLCACTTGTTYEQYFGPGTRLTVT.